A selection of T cell receptor beta chains follows, all from one sample in a study of CD8+CD57+ T cells in acquired aplastic anemia. One entry per CDR3 protein results from TCRdb running MiXCR on the reads. The data hold around 430,000 distinct CDR3 sequences, with around 30% observed a single time. Sequencing was performed on sorted CD4+, CD8+, or CD8+CD57+ T cells (not recorded which) from PBMCs. Receptors were obtained from a human donor with aplastic anemia. Each CDR3 is given with its conserved first and last residue. Each record gives: clone size, D gene, J gene, V gene, CDR3 protein, CDR3 DNA. The D gene is left open where the match is weak. Part of the rows lack a size; the others show once, few, many or a class for expanded clones.

clone_size: few
d_call: -
j_call: TRBJ2-3
v_call: TRBV7-3
cdr3_aa: CASRPALVADTQYF
cdr3_nt: TGTGCCAGCCGCCCTGCACTAGTAGCAGATACGCAGTATTTT

clone_size: many
d_call: -
j_call: TRBJ1-2
v_call: TRBV19
cdr3_aa: CASKSANYGYTF
cdr3_nt: TGTGCCAGTAAATCGGCCAATTATGGCTACACCTTC

clone_size: -
d_call: -
j_call: TRBJ1-2
v_call: TRBV18
cdr3_aa: CASSPGGAERGYTF
cdr3_nt: TGTGCCAGCTCACCAGGAGGGGCAGAGCGTGGCTACACCTTC

clone_size: few
d_call: TRBD1
j_call: TRBJ2-7
v_call: TRBV11-2
cdr3_aa: CASTSDRWDRGKFDYEQYF
cdr3_nt: TGTGCCAGCACCTCGGATCGCTGGGACAGGGGCAAATTTGACTACGAGCAGTACTTC

clone_size: -
d_call: -
j_call: TRBJ2-2
v_call: TRBV19
cdr3_aa: CASSPHTNTGELFF
cdr3_nt: TGTGCCAGTAGTCCCCACACGAACACCGGGGAGCTGTTTTTT

clone_size: -
d_call: -
j_call: TRBJ1-5
v_call: TRBV30
cdr3_aa: CAWSDGLNQPQHF
cdr3_nt: TGTGCCTGGAGTGACGGATTAAATCAGCCCCAGCATTTT

clone_size: -
d_call: -
j_call: TRBJ2-7
v_call: TRBV5-8
cdr3_aa: CASSLGPQSYEQYF
cdr3_nt: TGTGCCAGCAGCTTGGGTCCGCAATCCTACGAGCAGTACTTC

clone_size: -
d_call: -
j_call: TRBJ1-5
v_call: TRBV19
cdr3_aa: CASIGGRHSNQPQHF
cdr3_nt: TGTGCCAGTATCGGAGGCAGACATAGCAATCAGCCCCAGCATTTT

clone_size: many
d_call: -
j_call: TRBJ1-2
v_call: TRBV2
cdr3_aa: CASSEAGGGRGYTF
cdr3_nt: TGTGCCAGCAGTGAAGCGGGGGGAGGTCGTGGCTACACCTTC

clone_size: many
d_call: -
j_call: TRBJ2-1
v_call: TRBV29-1
cdr3_aa: CSVRVYNEQFF
cdr3_nt: TGCAGCGTTCGGGTATACAATGAGCAGTTCTTC

clone_size: many
d_call: -
j_call: TRBJ2-1
v_call: TRBV7-2
cdr3_aa: CASSIWGDNEQFF
cdr3_nt: TGTGCCAGCAGCATATGGGGAGACAATGAGCAGTTCTTC

clone_size: -
d_call: TRBD1
j_call: TRBJ1-2
v_call: TRBV14
cdr3_aa: CASSPNPSRTGVYGYTF
cdr3_nt: TGTGCCAGCAGCCCGAACCCCTCGCGGACAGGGGTCTATGGCTACACCTTC

clone_size: many
d_call: TRBD1
j_call: TRBJ1-2
v_call: TRBV2
cdr3_aa: CASSLNRGDYGYTF
cdr3_nt: TGTGCCAGCAGCCTTAACAGGGGAGACTATGGCTACACCTTC

clone_size: -
d_call: -
j_call: TRBJ2-7
v_call: TRBV5-4
cdr3_aa: CASSFRGTDSSYEQYF
cdr3_nt: TGTGCCAGCAGCTTCCGAGGGACGGACAGCTCCTACGAGCAGTACTTC

clone_size: -
d_call: TRBD2
j_call: TRBJ2-5
v_call: TRBV10-3
cdr3_aa: CASSYSGIQETQYF
cdr3_nt: TGTGCCAGCAGCTATAGCGGGATCCAAGAGACCCAGTACTTC

clone_size: many
d_call: TRBD1
j_call: TRBJ1-1
v_call: TRBV10-3
cdr3_aa: CAIKQTGETEAFF
cdr3_nt: TGTGCCATCAAACAAACAGGGGAGACTGAAGCTTTCTTT

clone_size: many
d_call: -
j_call: TRBJ2-7
v_call: TRBV29-1
cdr3_aa: CSVAWDSYEQYF
cdr3_nt: TGCAGCGTTGCCTGGGACTCCTACGAGCAGTACTTC

clone_size: -
d_call: -
j_call: TRBJ1-2
v_call: TRBV12-5
cdr3_aa: CASGLAVRGGYTF
cdr3_nt: TGTGCTAGTGGTTTGGCCGTCCGCGGTGGCTACACCTTC

clone_size: few
d_call: -
j_call: TRBJ2-7
v_call: TRBV5-1
cdr3_aa: CASSANTLGAYEQYF
cdr3_nt: TGCGCCAGCAGCGCCAATACACTTGGAGCCTACGAGCAGTACTTC

clone_size: -
d_call: -
j_call: TRBJ2-1
v_call: TRBV20-1
cdr3_aa: CSARDSTEFF
cdr3_nt: TGCAGTGCTAGAGATAGCACTGAGTTCTTC

clone_size: few
d_call: -
j_call: TRBJ2-1
v_call: TRBV6-5
cdr3_aa: CASSFGYYNEQFF
cdr3_nt: TGTGCCAGCAGTTTTGGATACTACAATGAGCAGTTCTTC

clone_size: -
d_call: -
j_call: TRBJ2-1
v_call: TRBV2
cdr3_aa: CASLSYGNTGEQFF
cdr3_nt: TGTGCCAGTCTCTCTTACGGAAACACCGGGGAGCAGTTCTTC

clone_size: few
d_call: -
j_call: TRBJ2-5
v_call: TRBV7-9
cdr3_aa: CASSLRGAGLNQETQYF
cdr3_nt: TGTGCCAGCAGCTTAAGGGGGGCAGGATTAAACCAAGAGACCCAGTACTTC

clone_size: -
d_call: TRBD2
j_call: TRBJ2-1
v_call: TRBV29-1
cdr3_aa: CSARPGTSGHEQFF
cdr3_nt: TGCAGCGCCCGGCCCGGGACTAGCGGGCATGAGCAGTTCTTC

clone_size: few
d_call: -
j_call: TRBJ2-7
v_call: TRBV6-1
cdr3_aa: CASSKDGTYEQYF
cdr3_nt: TGTGCCAGCAGCAAGGACGGAACCTACGAGCAGTACTTC

clone_size: -
d_call: TRBD2
j_call: TRBJ2-5
v_call: TRBV12-3/TRBV12-4
cdr3_aa: CASSPPEGLAETQYF
cdr3_nt: TGTGCCAGCAGTCCACCCGAGGGACTAGCGGAGACCCAGTACTTC

clone_size: -
d_call: -
j_call: TRBJ1-6
v_call: TRBV19
cdr3_aa: CASRLGANNSPLHF
cdr3_nt: TGTGCCAGTAGATTGGGCGCGAATAATTCACCCCTCCACTTT

clone_size: many
d_call: TRBD1
j_call: TRBJ1-2
v_call: TRBV6-6
cdr3_aa: CASQDRVLYGYTF
cdr3_nt: TGTGCCAGCCAGGACAGGGTCCTTTATGGCTACACCTTC

clone_size: many
d_call: -
j_call: TRBJ1-2
v_call: TRBV7-2
cdr3_aa: CASSPGAYYGYTF
cdr3_nt: TGTGCCAGCAGCCCCGGGGCCTACTATGGCTACACCTTC

clone_size: many
d_call: -
j_call: TRBJ1-6
v_call: TRBV20-1
cdr3_aa: CSGDGSSYNSPLHF
cdr3_nt: TGCAGTGGGGACGGAAGCTCCTATAATTCACCCCTCCACTTT

clone_size: -
d_call: TRBD2
j_call: TRBJ2-3
v_call: TRBV11-2
cdr3_aa: CASSRDSGDTDTQYF
cdr3_nt: TGTGCCAGCAGCCGGGATAGCGGGGACACAGATACGCAGTATTTT

clone_size: few
d_call: -
j_call: TRBJ1-1
v_call: TRBV4-2
cdr3_aa: CASSQVRQAEAFF
cdr3_nt: TGTGCCAGCAGCCAAGTTCGGCAGGCTGAAGCTTTCTTT

clone_size: few
d_call: -
j_call: TRBJ2-3
v_call: TRBV20-1
cdr3_aa: CNAKEGLTDTQYF
cdr3_nt: TGCAATGCTAAGGAGGGCCTCACAGATACGCAGTATTTT

clone_size: few
d_call: -
j_call: TRBJ2-1
v_call: TRBV4-3
cdr3_aa: CASSQRSGYEQFF
cdr3_nt: TGCGCCAGCAGCCAAAGGTCCGGGTATGAGCAGTTCTTC

clone_size: many
d_call: -
j_call: TRBJ1-1
v_call: TRBV20-1
cdr3_aa: CVPLDRTNTEAFF
cdr3_nt: TGCGTCCCTCTGGACAGAACGAACACTGAAGCTTTCTTT

clone_size: -
d_call: -
j_call: TRBJ1-5
v_call: TRBV12-3/TRBV12-4
cdr3_aa: CASSLAPRHPSNQPQHF
cdr3_nt: TGTGCCAGCAGTTTAGCGCCAAGACACCCGAGCAATCAGCCCCAGCATTTT

clone_size: few
d_call: -
j_call: TRBJ2-7
v_call: TRBV24-1
cdr3_aa: CATSDSSARSYEQYF
cdr3_nt: TGTGCCACCAGTGATTCCTCGGCGCGTTCCTACGAGCAGTACTTC

clone_size: many
d_call: -
j_call: TRBJ1-5
v_call: TRBV6-9
cdr3_aa: CASSYSPGPNQPQHF
cdr3_nt: TGTGCCAGCAGTTATTCCCCGGGACCCAATCAGCCCCAGCATTTT

clone_size: many
d_call: TRBD2
j_call: TRBJ2-1
v_call: TRBV24-1
cdr3_aa: CATSDTSGGSSYNEQFF
cdr3_nt: TGTGCCACCAGTGATACTAGCGGGGGGTCTTCCTACAATGAGCAGTTCTTC

clone_size: -
d_call: TRBD1
j_call: TRBJ2-7
v_call: TRBV6-6
cdr3_aa: CASSYGDRSSYEQYF
cdr3_nt: TGTGCCAGCAGTTACGGGGACAGGAGCTCCTACGAGCAGTACTTC

clone_size: -
d_call: -
j_call: TRBJ1-5
v_call: TRBV6-1
cdr3_aa: CASKGEGPNDNQPQHF
cdr3_nt: TGTGCCAGCAAAGGGGAGGGGCCCAACGACAATCAGCCCCAGCATTTT

clone_size: few
d_call: TRBD1
j_call: TRBJ2-2
v_call: TRBV20-1
cdr3_aa: CSAKQGLTNTGELFF
cdr3_nt: TGCAGTGCAAAACAGGGGTTGACGAACACCGGGGAGCTGTTTTTT

clone_size: -
d_call: -
j_call: TRBJ1-3
v_call: TRBV11-1
cdr3_aa: CASSSLDQGITGNTIYF
cdr3_nt: TGTGCCAGCAGCTCCCTTGATCAGGGAATAACTGGAAACACCATATATTTT

clone_size: once
d_call: -
j_call: TRBJ2-5
v_call: TRBV15
cdr3_aa: CATKATGSRQETQYF
cdr3_nt: TGTGCCACCAAGGCGACAGGCTCCAGACAAGAGACCCAGTACTTC

clone_size: few
d_call: -
j_call: TRBJ1-1
v_call: TRBV27
cdr3_aa: CASSFFTNTEAFF
cdr3_nt: TGTGCCAGCAGTTTCTTTACGAACACTGAAGCTTTCTTT

clone_size: -
d_call: -
j_call: TRBJ2-7
v_call: TRBV20-1
cdr3_aa: CSARRTLISSYEQYF
cdr3_nt: TGCAGTGCTAGAAGGACCCTCATAAGCTCCTACGAGCAGTACTTC

clone_size: many
d_call: TRBD1
j_call: TRBJ2-7
v_call: TRBV4-3
cdr3_aa: CASSQGDRVSYEQYF
cdr3_nt: TGCGCCAGCAGCCAGGGGGACAGGGTATCCTACGAGCAGTACTTC

clone_size: few
d_call: -
j_call: TRBJ2-5
v_call: TRBV20-1
cdr3_aa: CSAITLGAQETQYF
cdr3_nt: TGCAGTGCTATCACGTTAGGTGCACAAGAGACCCAGTACTTC

clone_size: many
d_call: -
j_call: TRBJ2-7
v_call: TRBV5-4
cdr3_aa: CASSLAGEYEQYF
cdr3_nt: TGTGCCAGCAGCTTGGCGGGAGAGTACGAGCAGTACTTC

clone_size: few
d_call: TRBD2
j_call: TRBJ2-1
v_call: TRBV5-4
cdr3_aa: CASSSGLAGDSYNEQFF
cdr3_nt: TGTGCCAGCAGCTCGGGACTAGCGGGAGACTCCTACAATGAGCAGTTCTTC